The rows below give T cell receptor beta chains drawn from one sample of a study of blood T cell repertoires in COVID-19. The table came from immunoSEQ multiplex PCR; TCRdb's copy has only in-frame clones and leaves some out. The sample consists of roughly 160,000 clones, 70% to 80% of them appearing once. The sequenced sample consisted of PBMCs or T cells enriched from blood (not recorded which). The receptors here all came from a woman in her seventies in a cohort exposed to, infected with or recovered from COVID-19 (not recorded which). The CDR3 runs from the conserved cysteine through the conserved F or W. Fields, in order: V gene, clone size, J gene, D gene, CDR3 DNA, CDR3 protein. D genes are given only for firm matches. The size entry is marked missing in some rows and otherwise reads once, few, many or a size class.

TRBV3-1/TRBV3-2	few	TRBJ2-7	-	TGTGCCAGCAGCCAAGCCCCCGGACAGTCCTACGAGCAGTACTTC	CASSQAPGQSYEQYF
TRBV29-1	once	TRBJ2-1	TRBD2	TGCAGCGTAACTAGCGAGGATGAGCAGTTCTTC	CSVTSEDEQFF
TRBV23-1	-	TRBJ2-5	-	TGCGCCAGCAGTCAATCAGGTAGGGACAACCAAGAGACCCAGTACTTC	CASSQSGRDNQETQYF
TRBV18	-	TRBJ1-2	TRBD1	TGTGCCAGCTCAGCGGACAGGGAGGAATGGACCTTC	CASSADREEWTF
TRBV5-1	-	TRBJ2-7	-	TGCGCCAGCAGCTTGGTAGGTCAGGGGATTGATGAGCAGTACTTC	CASSLVGQGIDEQYF
TRBV7-8	-	TRBJ1-2	-	TGTGCCAGCAGCTTAGCGGGGCAGGGTGAGGGCTACACCTTC	CASSLAGQGEGYTF
TRBV19	-	TRBJ1-1	-	TGTGCCAGTTCCCCCGGGGTATCTTGGGACACTGAAGCTTTCTTT	CASSPGVSWDTEAFF
TRBV4-2	once	TRBJ2-5	-	TGTGCCAGCAGCCAAGATCTGGAGCGGGCCCAGTACTTC	CASSQDLERAQYF
TRBV6-1	once	TRBJ1-1	-	TGTGCCAGCAGTGAATTATCAGGTAACACTGAAGCTTTCTTT	CASSELSGNTEAFF
TRBV18	once	TRBJ2-7	TRBD1	TGTGCCAGCTCACCAAGTCAGGGGGACTACGAGCAGTACTTC	CASSPSQGDYEQYF
TRBV6-2/TRBV6-3	-	TRBJ2-7	TRBD1	TGTGCCAGCAGTTACGTTTGGACAGGGGACCTCTACGAGCAGTACTTC	CASSYVWTGDLYEQYF
TRBV11-2	-	TRBJ1-4	-	TGTGCCAGCAGCTTAGCGACAGGCGAAAAACTGTTTTTT	CASSLATGEKLFF
TRBV20-1	once	TRBJ2-7	-	TGCAGTGCTAGTGAGGGGGGAGGTGGTGTCGAGCAGTACTTC	CSASEGGGGVEQYF
TRBV10-3	-	TRBJ2-7	-	TGTGCCATCAGTGACCAGGGTGGAGTATACGAGCAGTACTTC	CAISDQGGVYEQYF
TRBV7-3	-	TRBJ2-3	-	TGTGCCAGCAGCTCGACACCGACAGATACGCAGTATTTT	CASSSTPTDTQYF